The present T cell receptor beta chain was sequenced within a study of T cells after posttransplantation cyclophosphamide. The V segment lost 2 bases and the J segment 4 bases; nucleotides outside the gene matches: 12. This CDR3 contains 17 residues. CDR1 is ENHRY and CDR2 is SYGVKD in the germline V gene. Clones were read by immunoSEQ multiplex PCR, and TCRdb kept only the in-frame ones, dropping some. The table lists tens of thousands of clones, 90% to 95% of them singletons, with about 3% in the top ten. Study-level points and caveats: Recipient CMV seropositivity and CMV reactivation strongly tracked TRB clonality. Later blood repertoires were often dominated by clones from the donor CD8+ memory compartment. Skin or GI-infiltrating T cells shared few TRB sequences with blood.

On the day of bone marrow donation, the related graft donor provided peripheral blood. For this clone: Its antigen remains unknown.

The chain combines TRBV10-3 with TRBJ1-2; 8 bases agree with TRBD1. The specimen was PBMCs. This TCR derives from a woman between 25 and 40 years old in good health and a related stem cell transplant donor. The CDR3 here is CAISEGNRGAISYGYTF. The CDR3 DNA is TGTGCCATCAGTGAGGGAAACAGGGGGGCCATTAGCTATGGCTACACCTTC.